This T cell receptor (beta chain) originates from a study of CD8+ T cells in alopecia areata. Trimming left V 1 base short and J 3 bases short, with 19 bases between. Looked up from germline, CDR1 is MNHEY and CDR2 is SMNVEV (reference sequence). This CDR3 spans 18 amino acids. RNA was isolated and reverse transcribed to cDNA, the sequencing template. TCRdb's table, derived via immunoSEQ multiplex PCR, lists solely in-frame clones and lacks some. The sample holds some 110,000 clones, roughly 50% seen once. Treatment indicated: oral pan-JAK inhibitor, 5-10 mg twice daily. The chain couples TRBV27 to TRBJ1-5; no reliable D call. The clonotype was recovered from a human donor with alopecia areata. Sequences were derived from CD8+ T cells sorted from blood, sampled at week 24, from a patient treated with tofacitinib. The CDR3 DNA follows: TGTGCCAGCAGTTTATTATTTGGAGGCAGCCCTGACAATCAGCCCCAGCATTTT. Its protein product is CASSLLFGGSPDNQPQHF.